The clone carrying this T cell receptor beta chain appeared once. Its specificity is not known. In the original processing: As immunoSEQ supplied junction-only sequences (without quality scores), filtering differed. Assay: immunoSEQ multiplex PCR; the TCRdb copy retains only in-frame clones and omits some. V, J and clone size are those of that table, while D and trimming were read from the DNA. The sample lists about 2.4 million clones; approximately 93% were seen once. These data are taken from a study of shared clonotypes between healthy human individuals. Germline V gene lookup returns CDR1 SGHRS and CDR2 YFSETQ. The CDR3 loop spans 16 amino acids. V was trimmed by 3 bases and J by 3 bases, leaving 16 bases between them. Findings and limits, study-wide: Relative to their counterparts shared across all four donors, non-shared clonotypes exhibited diminished generation probabilities.

The sample taken for sequencing was naive CD4+ T cells from PBMCs. Specified subset: CD45RA+ positively selected. This chain uses TRBV5-1 with TRBJ2-1, with a possible D match to TRBD2 (7 bases). This sequence originates from a man aged 18-30 years in good health. Some clones in this sample may be carry-over from other donors' samples. CDR3 nucleotide sequence: TGCGCCAGCAGCTGGGGGGGACGGACAGACTACAATGAGCAGTTCTTC. Translating gives CASSWGGRTDYNEQFF.